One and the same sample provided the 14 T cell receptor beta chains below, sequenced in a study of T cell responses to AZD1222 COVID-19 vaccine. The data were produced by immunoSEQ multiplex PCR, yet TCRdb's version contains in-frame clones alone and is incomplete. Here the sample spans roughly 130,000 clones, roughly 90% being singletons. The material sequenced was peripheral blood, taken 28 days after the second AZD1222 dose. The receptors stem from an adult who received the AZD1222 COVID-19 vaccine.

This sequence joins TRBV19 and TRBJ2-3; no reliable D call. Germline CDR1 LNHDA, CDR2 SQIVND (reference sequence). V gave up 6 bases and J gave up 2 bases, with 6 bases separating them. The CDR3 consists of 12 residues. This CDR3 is CASRWDTDTQYF. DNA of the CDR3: TGTGCCAGTAGATGGGACACAGATACGCAGTATTTT.

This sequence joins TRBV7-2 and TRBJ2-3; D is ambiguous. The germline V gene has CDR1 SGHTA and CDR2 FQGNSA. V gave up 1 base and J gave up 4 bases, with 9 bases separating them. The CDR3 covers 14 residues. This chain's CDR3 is CASSLDGPADTQYF. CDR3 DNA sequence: TGTGCCAGCAGCTTAGACGGTCCCGCAGATACGCAGTATTTT.

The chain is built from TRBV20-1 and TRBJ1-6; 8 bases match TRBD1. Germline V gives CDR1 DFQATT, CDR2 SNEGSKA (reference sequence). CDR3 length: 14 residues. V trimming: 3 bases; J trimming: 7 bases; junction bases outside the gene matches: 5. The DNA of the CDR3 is TGCAGTGCTAGTAGGGGACAGGAAAATTCACCCCTCCACTTT. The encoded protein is CSASRGQENSPLHF.

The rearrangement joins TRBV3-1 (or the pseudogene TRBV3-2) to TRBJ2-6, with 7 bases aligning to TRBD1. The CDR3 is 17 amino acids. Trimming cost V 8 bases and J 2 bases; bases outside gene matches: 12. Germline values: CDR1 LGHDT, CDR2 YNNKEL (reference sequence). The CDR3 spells CASGPTGSKAGANVLTF. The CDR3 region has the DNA TGTGCCAGCGGACCGACAGGGTCAAAGGCTGGGGCCAACGTCCTGACTTTC.

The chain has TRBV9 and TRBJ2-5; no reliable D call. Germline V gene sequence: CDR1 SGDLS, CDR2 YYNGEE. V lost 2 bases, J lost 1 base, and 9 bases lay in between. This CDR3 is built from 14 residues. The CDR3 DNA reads TGTGCCAGCAGCGTCGAGCAATTCCAAGAGACCCAGTACTTC. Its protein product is CASSVEQFQETQYF.

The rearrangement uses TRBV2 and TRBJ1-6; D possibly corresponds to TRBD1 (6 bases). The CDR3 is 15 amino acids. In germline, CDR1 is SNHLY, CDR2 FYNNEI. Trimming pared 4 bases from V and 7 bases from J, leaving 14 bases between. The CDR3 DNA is TGTGCCAGCAGTGTAACAGGGTCATTGAATTCACCCCTCCACTTT. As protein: CASSVTGSLNSPLHF. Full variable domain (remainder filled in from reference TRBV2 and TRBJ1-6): EPEVTQTPSHQVTQMGQEVILRCVPISNHLYFYWYRQILGQKVEFLVSFYNNEISEKSEIFDDQFSVERPDGSNFTLKIRSTKLEDSAMYFCASSVTGSLNSPLHFGNGTRLTVT.

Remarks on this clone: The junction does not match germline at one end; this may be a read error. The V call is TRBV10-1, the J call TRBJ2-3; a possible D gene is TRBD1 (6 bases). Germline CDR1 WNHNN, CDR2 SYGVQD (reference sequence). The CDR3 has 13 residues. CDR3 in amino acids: CARRGSTADTQYF. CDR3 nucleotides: TGCGCCCGCAGGGGTTCTACGGCAGATACGCAGTATTTT.

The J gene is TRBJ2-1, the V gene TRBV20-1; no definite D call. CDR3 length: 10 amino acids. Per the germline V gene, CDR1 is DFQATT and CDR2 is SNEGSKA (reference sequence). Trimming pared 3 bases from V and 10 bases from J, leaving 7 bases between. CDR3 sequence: CSASAEEQFF. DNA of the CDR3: TGCAGTGCTAGTGCGGAGGAGCAGTTCTTC.

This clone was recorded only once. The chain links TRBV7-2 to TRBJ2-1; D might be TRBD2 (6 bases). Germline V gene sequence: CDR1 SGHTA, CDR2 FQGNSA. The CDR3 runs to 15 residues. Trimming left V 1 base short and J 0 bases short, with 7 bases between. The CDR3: CASSLDGSSYNEQFF. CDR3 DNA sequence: TGTGCCAGCAGCTTAGACGGGAGCTCCTACAATGAGCAGTTCTTC.

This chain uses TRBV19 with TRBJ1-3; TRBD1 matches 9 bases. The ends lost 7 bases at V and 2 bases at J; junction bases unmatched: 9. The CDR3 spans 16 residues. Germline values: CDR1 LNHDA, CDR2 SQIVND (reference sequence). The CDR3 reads CASTNPGTGPGNTIYF. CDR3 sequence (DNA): TGTGCCAGTACCAATCCCGGGACAGGGCCTGGAAACACCATATATTTT.

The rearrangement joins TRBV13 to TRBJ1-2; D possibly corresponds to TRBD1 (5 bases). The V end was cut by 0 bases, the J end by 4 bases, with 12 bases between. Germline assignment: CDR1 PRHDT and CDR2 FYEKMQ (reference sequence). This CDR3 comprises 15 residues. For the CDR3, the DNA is TGTGCCAGCAGCTTAGGCGGAGGGGAAAGCTATGGCTACACCTTC. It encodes CASSLGGGESYGYTF.

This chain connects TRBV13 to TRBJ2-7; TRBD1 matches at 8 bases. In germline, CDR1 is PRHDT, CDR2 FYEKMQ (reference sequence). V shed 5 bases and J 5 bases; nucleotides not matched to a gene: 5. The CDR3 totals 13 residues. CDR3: CASSVRTGNEQYF. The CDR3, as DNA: TGTGCCAGCAGCGTCCGGACAGGGAACGAGCAGTACTTC.

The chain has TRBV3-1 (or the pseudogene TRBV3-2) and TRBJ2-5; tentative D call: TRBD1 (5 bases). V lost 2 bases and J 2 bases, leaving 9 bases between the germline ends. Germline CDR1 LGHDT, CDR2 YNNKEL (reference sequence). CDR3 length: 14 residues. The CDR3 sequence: CASSQPGQQETQYF. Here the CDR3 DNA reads TGTGCCAGCAGCCAACCAGGGCAGCAAGAGACCCAGTACTTC.

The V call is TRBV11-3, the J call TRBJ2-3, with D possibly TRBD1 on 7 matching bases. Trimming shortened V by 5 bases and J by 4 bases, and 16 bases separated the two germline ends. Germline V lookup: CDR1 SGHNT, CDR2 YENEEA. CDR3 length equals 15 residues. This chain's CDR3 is CASSPRTGGADTQYF. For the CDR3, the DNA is TGTGCCAGCAGCCCCAGGACAGGCGGGGCAGATACGCAGTATTTT.